This passage covers 26 T cell receptor beta chains from one sample sequenced in a study of blood T cell repertoires in COVID-19. Here immunoSEQ multiplex PCR was the method, and the copy in TCRdb shows in-frame clones only, minus some. The table lists a few hundred thousand clones, 75% to 95% of them singletons. The sample taken for sequencing was peripheral blood. Every receptor here comes from a woman aged 25 to 39 with COVID-19, enrolled during active disease.

V usage is TRBV10-3 and J usage is TRBJ1-2; D remains unclear. CDR3 length: 15 amino acids. Germline CDR1 reads ENHRY; CDR2 reads SYGVKD. Trimming left V 2 bases short and J 4 bases short, with 14 bases between. CDR3 bases: TGTGCCATCAGTGAGACGCTGGGAGAAGGCTATGGCTACACCTTC. Translated, it gives CAISETLGEGYGYTF.

V and J are TRBV15 and TRBJ1-5; D gene ambiguous. The length of the CDR3 is 14 residues. V was clipped by 1 base and J by 1 base, with 5 bases between them. Germline CDR1 reads LNHNV; CDR2 reads YYDKDF (reference sequence). The CDR3 DNA sequence: TGTGCCACCAGCAGAGGTCGGAGCAATCAGCCCCAGCATTTT. It translates to CATSRGRSNQPQHF.

The CDR3: CASSAPLAGGRNEQFF. CDR3 bases: TGTGCCAGCAGTGCCCCACTAGCGGGAGGCCGGAATGAGCAGTTCTTC. The rearrangement links TRBV2 to TRBJ2-1; 12 bases fit TRBD2. The V segment lost 4 bases and the J segment 7 bases; nucleotides outside the gene matches: 8. The CDR3 is made up of 16 amino acids. CDR1 and CDR2 from the germline V gene are SNHLY and FYNNEI.

The V gene is TRBV9, the J gene TRBJ1-1; 9 bases match TRBD1. The CDR3 runs 16 residues. The trim removed 0 bases at V and 7 bases at J, leaving 10 bases unmatched. CDR1 and CDR2 from the germline V gene are SGDLS and YYNGEE. Written as DNA, the CDR3 is TGTGCCAGCAGCGTAGCTGACAGGGGGGTTAGTGGTGAAGCTTTCTTT. Its translation is CASSVADRGVSGEAFF. Complete variable domain (other parts from reference TRBV9 and TRBJ1-1): DSGVTQTPKHLITATGQRVTLRCSPRSGDLSVYWYQQSLDQGLQFLIQYYNGEERAKGNILERFSAQQFPDLHSELNLSSLELGDSALYFCASSVADRGVSGEAFFGQGTRLTVV.

This rearrangement joins TRBV19 to TRBJ2-5; 10 bases align to TRBD2. V dropped 4 bases and J dropped 1; count of bases not matched to a gene: 0. The CDR3 is 14 residues long. Germline V gives CDR1 LNHDA, CDR2 SQIVND (reference sequence). In DNA form, the CDR3 reads TGTGCCAGTAGTAGGACTAGCGGCCAAGAGACCCAGTACTTC. As protein: CASSRTSGQETQYF.

This chain uses TRBV9 with TRBJ2-5; TRBD2 aligns across 9 bases. The V gene's germline CDR1 is SGDLS and CDR2 YYNGEE. The CDR3 length is 15 residues. V was pared by 0 bases and J by 2 bases, with 2 bases of the junction left unmatched. The CDR3 DNA sequence: TGTGCCAGCAGCGTAGCTAGCGGGATGCAAGAGACCCAGTACTTC. Amino acid sequence: CASSVASGMQETQYF.

This rearrangement joins TRBV24-1 to TRBJ2-5; TRBD2 matches 11 bases. The V gene's germline CDR1 is KGHDR and CDR2 SFDVKD. V shed 4 bases, J shed 1 base, and the junction held 7 bases outside the gene matches. The CDR3 contains 17 residues. The CDR3 loop is CATSEAGTSGLQETQYF. The CDR3 region has the DNA TGTGCCACCAGTGAAGCCGGGACTAGCGGTCTCCAAGAGACCCAGTACTTC.

Notes on this clone: This sample includes further DNA sequences coding for the same CDR3. J is TRBJ2-5 and V is TRBV5-1; the match to TRBD1 covers 8 bases. In germline, CDR1 is SGHRS, CDR2 YFSETQ. J was trimmed by 4 bases and V by 3 bases; bases with no gene match: 5. This CDR3 is built from 14 residues. CDR3 nucleotides: TGCGCCAGCAGCTCCGGACAGGGAGGAGAGACCCAGTACTTC. It codes for CASSSGQGGETQYF.

This chain links TRBV18 with TRBJ2-7; a weak D match, TRBD1 (5 bases). The CDR3 runs 13 residues. Germline V gives CDR1 KGHSH, CDR2 LQKENI. The V end was cut by 8 bases, the J end by 0 bases, with 11 bases between. The CDR3 region has the DNA TGTGCCAGCCGTGACAGCCTCTCCTACGAGCAGTACTTC. Translating gives CASRDSLSYEQYF. The whole variable domain, filled in from reference TRBV18 and TRBJ2-7, reads NAGVMQNPRHLVRRRGQEARLRCSPMKGHSHVYWYRQLPEEGLKFMVYLQKENIIDESGMPKERFSAEFPKEGPSILRIQQVVRGDSAAYFCASRDSLSYEQYFGPGTRLTVT.

V and J are TRBV5-6 and TRBJ1-2; D unresolved. Deletions cut 0 bases from V and 4 bases from J, with 7 bases between. The CDR3 extends over 13 amino acids. The germline V gene has CDR1 SGHDT and CDR2 YYEEEE. The CDR3 loop is CASSLDRSYGYTF. DNA of the CDR3: TGTGCCAGCAGCTTGGACAGATCCTATGGCTACACCTTC.

The chain has TRBV5-1 and TRBJ1-4; TRBD1 aligns across 9 bases. Per the germline V gene, CDR1 is SGHRS and CDR2 is YFSETQ. This CDR3 contains 14 residues. V was pared by 1 base and J by 8 bases, with 3 bases of the junction left unmatched. Written as DNA, the CDR3 is TGCGCCAGCAGCTTGACAGGGGGCAGCGAAAAACTGTTTTTT. It yields the protein CASSLTGGSEKLFF.

The chain recombines TRBV5-1 with TRBJ2-7; 8 bases agree with TRBD1. With 4 bases clipped from V and 3 bases from J, the junction kept 6 bases outside the gene matches. This CDR3 region has 14 residues. The germline CDR1 and CDR2 sequences are SGHRS and YFSETQ. CDR3 residues: CASSTRDRNYEQYF. The CDR3 nucleotides are TGCGCCAGCAGCACGAGGGACAGGAACTACGAGCAGTACTTC.

The chain has TRBV5-4 and TRBJ1-1; tentative D call: TRBD1 (5 bases). Germline CDR1 is SGHNT and CDR2 is YYREEE (reference sequence). This CDR3 spans 16 amino acids. V lost 5 bases and J 1 base, leaving 18 bases between the germline ends. CDR3 bases: TGTGCCAGCAGTGCACCCGGGGCCGGGAGGAACACTGAAGCTTTCTTT. It codes for CASSAPGAGRNTEAFF.

The chain employs TRBV5-1 and TRBJ2-3; possible D gene TRBD2, 5 bases. CDR3 length: 15 amino acids. Germline lookup yields CDR1 SGHRS and CDR2 YFSETQ. Trimming took 4 bases from V and 1 from J, leaving 13 bases between them. CDR3 loop: CASSTGIGRTDTQYF. The CDR3 coding sequence is TGCGCCAGCAGCACCGGGATAGGTCGCACAGATACGCAGTATTTT. Based on the CDR3 plus reference TRBV5-1 and TRBJ2-3, the full variable domain is KAGVTQTPRYLIKTRGQQVTLSCSPISGHRSVSWYQQTPGQGLQFLFEYFSETQRNKGNFPGRFSGRQFSNSRSEMNVSTLELGDSALYLCASSTGIGRTDTQYFGPGTRLTVL.

Details on this clone: A junction end diverges from the germline sequence, so it may reflect a read error. This chain uses TRBV7-7 with TRBJ2-1; weak D call: TRBD2 (7 bases). The CDR3 extends over 15 amino acids. Germline loops: CDR1 SSHAT, CDR2 FNYEAQ (reference sequence). The CDR3 here is CASSALGLGGGEQFF. In DNA, the CDR3 is TGTGCTAGCAGCGCCCTCGGGTTGGGAGGGGGTGAGCAGTTCTTC. Variable domain in full (rest from reference TRBV7-7 and TRBJ2-1): GAGVSQSPRYKVTKRGQDVTLRCDPISSHATLYWYQQALGQGPEFLTYFNYEAQPDKSGLPSDRFSAERPEGSISTLTIQRTEQRDSAMYRCASSALGLGGGEQFFGPGTRLTVL.

This sequence joins TRBV5-4 and TRBJ2-7; 10 nucleotides align to TRBD1. The CDR3 is made up of 17 amino acids. Per germline, CDR1 SGHNT and CDR2 YYREEE (reference sequence). Unmatched junction bases numbered 12, after V lost 4 bases and J lost 2 bases. The CDR3 DNA is TGTGCCAGCAGCCTGGAGGTCTCCGGGACAGGGGCCTACGAGCAGTACTTC. Its protein product is CASSLEVSGTGAYEQYF.

The chain links TRBV29-1 to TRBJ2-1; D unclear. V was pared by 3 bases and J by 9 bases, with 9 bases between. Germline assignment: CDR1 SQVTM and CDR2 ANQGSEA. The CDR3 runs 11 residues. The CDR3 sequence is CSVEIVVEQFF. CDR3 coding DNA: TGCAGCGTTGAGATAGTGGTTGAGCAGTTCTTC.

The chain carries TRBV7-2 and TRBJ2-3, with 9 bases that match TRBD2. Germline V CDR1 and CDR2: SGHTA, FQGNSA. Trimming at V came to 1 base and at J to 3 bases, leaving 5 bases not matched to a gene. The length of the CDR3 is 16 residues. This CDR3 reads CASSLGAGGRTDTQYF. CDR3 in DNA: TGTGCCAGCAGCTTAGGTGCGGGAGGGCGTACAGATACGCAGTATTTT.

This chain uses TRBV6-5 with TRBJ2-1, with 10 bases lining up with TRBD2. The V gene end was trimmed by 5 bases and the J gene end by 6 bases; junction bases not matched to a gene: 7. CDR3 length: 15 amino acids. Looked up from germline, CDR1 is MNHEY and CDR2 is SVGAGI. In DNA form, the CDR3 reads TGTGCCAGCAGTCCGCTAGCGGGAGTTGTCAATGAGCAGTTCTTC. This codes for CASSPLAGVVNEQFF.

The chain recombines TRBV7-9 with TRBJ1-2, with a weak D call TRBD1 (6 bases). Trimming stripped 5 bases from V and 2 bases from J, with 12 bases between. The CDR3 loop spans 14 amino acids. CDR1 and CDR2 from the germline V gene are SEHNR and FQNEAQ (reference sequence). The CDR3 DNA is TGTGCCAGCAGCCGAACCGGGACAAACTATGGCTACACCTTC. This sequence encodes CASSRTGTNYGYTF.

This clone was picked up one time. The genes are TRBV6-4 and TRBJ1-1; the D gene is possibly TRBD1 (5 bases). The CDR3 spans 14 residues. V lost 2 bases, J lost 7 bases, and 14 bases lay in between. The germline gives CDR1 MRHNA, CDR2 SNTAGT. CDR3 coding DNA: TGTGCCAGCAGTGACACAGGAGAACAGAATGAAGCTTTCTTT. Its protein product is CASSDTGEQNEAFF.

Points on this clone: The sample contains more than one DNA sequence encoding this CDR3. The chain has TRBV9 and TRBJ2-7; 9 positions agree with TRBD1. J lost 2 bases, V lost 0 bases, and 0 bases had no gene match. The CDR3 totals 14 residues. Germline values: CDR1 SGDLS, CDR2 YYNGEE. In nucleotides, the CDR3 is TGTGCCAGCAGCGTAGGACAGGGGGCCTACGAGCAGTACTTC. Protein product: CASSVGQGAYEQYF.

The chain combines TRBV11-2 with TRBJ1-6; D might be TRBD1 (5 bases). The CDR3 length is 18 residues. In germline, CDR1 is SGHAT, CDR2 FQNNGV. Trimming cost V 5 bases and J 0 bases, with 17 bases left between them. CDR3 bases: TGTGCCAGCAGCATCCGGGCCGGGGGAAGCTCCTATAATTCACCCCTCCACTTT. This sequence encodes CASSIRAGGSSYNSPLHF. Looking up the rest from reference TRBV11-2 and TRBJ1-6 gives the full variable domain: EAGVAQSPRYKIIEKRQSVAFWCNPISGHATLYWYQQILGQGPKLLIQFQNNGVVDDSQLPKDRFSAERLKGVDSTLKIQPAKLEDSAVYLCASSIRAGGSSYNSPLHFGNGTRLTVT.

The chain combines TRBV28 with TRBJ2-7; possibly TRBD2 for D (5 bases). Per the germline V gene, CDR1 is MDHEN and CDR2 is SYDVKM. Trimming cost V 2 bases and J 4 bases, with 12 bases left between them. CDR3 length: 14 amino acids. CDR3 loop: CASSLRGPGYEQYF. The CDR3, as DNA: TGTGCCAGCAGTTTACGAGGGCCCGGGTACGAGCAGTACTTC.

V usage is TRBV30 and J usage is TRBJ2-1; tentatively, D is TRBD2 (5 bases). Per germline, CDR1 GTSNPN and CDR2 SVGIG (reference sequence). The germline V and J ends were trimmed by 1 base and 1 base, with 14 bases remaining between them. This CDR3 spans 16 amino acids. The CDR3, as DNA: TGTGCCTGGAGTGACCTAGCCCTAGTTTCCTACAATGAGCAGTTCTTC. Protein sequence: CAWSDLALVSYNEQFF.

The genes are TRBV6-5 and TRBJ1-4, with D possibly matching TRBD1 (5 bases). V lost 6 bases, J lost 6 bases, and 17 bases lay in between. Germline V gene lookup returns CDR1 MNHEY and CDR2 SVGAGI. This CDR3 comprises 15 residues. The CDR3 sequence is CASSSSGRGDEKLFF. Here the CDR3 DNA reads TGTGCCAGCAGCTCCTCGGGGAGGGGTGATGAAAAACTGTTTTTT.